These 22 T cell receptor beta chains came from one sample sequenced in a study of identical twins. Via MiXCR, TCRdb re-called the 5' RACE reads, giving one row per CDR3 protein. The sample lists 200,000 to 250,000 distinct CDR3 sequences; roughly 7% were seen once. The same sample was also used in a study of yellow fever vaccine responses in identical twins.

Input material: memory (CD45RO+) T cells sorted from blood. The receptor source for this set is a woman between 18 and 29 years old in good health.

This clonotype was counted only a few times. The rearrangement joins TRBV12-3 or TRBV12-4 to TRBJ1-6, with a possible D match to TRBD1 (5 bases). The CDR3 contains 13 residues. V dropped 6 bases and J dropped 11 bases, with 14 bases sitting between them. In DNA, the CDR3 is TGTGCCAGCAGGCAGGGAGGGATAACACCCCTCCACTTT. Amino acid sequence: CASRQGGITPLHF.

This clonotype was seen many times. The chain carries TRBV5-5 and TRBJ2-3; 9 bases match TRBD1. CDR1 SGHKS and CDR2 YYEKEE come from the germline V gene (reference sequence). The CDR3 totals 14 residues. The J segment lost 3 bases and the V segment lost 3 bases, leaving 2 bases of the junction unmatched. This CDR3 is CASSYGQGTDTQYF. The CDR3 DNA follows: TGTGCCAGCAGCTACGGACAGGGGACAGATACGCAGTATTTT.

This sequence joins TRBV7-9 and TRBJ1-1; D uncertain. With 5 bases removed from V and 0 bases from J, the gap between germline ends came to 19 bases. CDR1 SEHNR and CDR2 FQNEAQ come from the germline V gene (reference sequence). There are 17 residues in the CDR3. The CDR3 DNA reads TGTGCCAGCAGCCACCCTGCGCCGGGGAATGTGAACACTGAAGCTTTCTTT. Its translation: CASSHPAPGNVNTEAFF.

J is TRBJ2-3 and V is TRBV20-1; D unresolved. V was shortened by 1 base and J by 2 bases, with 13 bases between the two germline ends. The germline gives CDR1 DFQATT, CDR2 SNEGSKA (reference sequence). CDR3 size: 15 residues. The CDR3 DNA reads as TGCAGTGCTAGAGTCCTCTGGGGAATCACAGATACGCAGTATTTT. This translates into CSARVLWGITDTQYF.

The rearrangement links TRBV20-1 to TRBJ2-1; 14 bases line up with TRBD2. The ends lost 0 bases at V and 6 bases at J; junction bases unmatched: 4. Germline CDR1 is DFQATT and CDR2 is SNEGSKA (reference sequence). This CDR3 is built from 16 residues. The CDR3, as DNA: TGCAGTGCTAGAGAAGGGACTAGCGGGAGTTTCAATGAGCAGTTCTTC. The encoded protein is CSAREGTSGSFNEQFF.

The V call is TRBV5-1, the J call TRBJ2-2; D may correspond to TRBD1 or TRBD2 (6 bases each). The germline CDR1 and CDR2 sequences are SGHRS and YFSETQ. The length of the CDR3 is 15 residues. V was shortened by 0 bases and J by 4 bases, with 10 bases between the two germline ends. CDR3 amino acids: CASSLAGAFTGELFF. The CDR3 DNA reads TGCGCCAGCAGCTTGGCGGGGGCCTTCACCGGGGAGCTGTTTTTT.

This clonotype was recorded at least ten times. The V call is TRBV12-3 or TRBV12-4, the J call TRBJ1-5; D gene ambiguous. CDR3 length: 14 residues. Trimming cost V 3 bases and J 6 bases, with 12 bases left between them. The CDR3 protein is CASSFRGFTQPQHF. The CDR3 DNA is TGTGCCAGCAGTTTTCGAGGGTTTACTCAGCCCCAGCATTTT.

The J gene is TRBJ2-1, the V gene TRBV12-3 or TRBV12-4, with no clear D. The germline V and J ends were trimmed by 2 bases and 1 base, with 6 bases remaining between them. CDR3 length: 14 residues. CDR3 residues: CASSLSGSYNEQFF. The CDR3 region has the DNA TGTGCCAGCAGTTTATCGGGTTCCTACAATGAGCAGTTCTTC.

The sample holds a few counts of this clonotype. The chain couples TRBV5-6 to TRBJ2-1; 14 nucleotides align to TRBD2. From germline, CDR1 is SGHDT and CDR2 YYEEEE. There are 18 residues in the CDR3. V lost 4 bases, J lost 7 bases, and 13 bases stayed unmatched. The CDR3 nucleotides read TGTGCCAGCAGCGCACCGGGACTAGCGGGAGTTTTAGGTAATGAGCAGTTCTTC. Protein sequence: CASSAPGLAGVLGNEQFF.

The chain carries TRBV12-3 or TRBV12-4 and TRBJ2-7; 11 bases line up with TRBD2. The trim removed 4 bases at V and 7 bases at J, leaving 15 bases unmatched. The CDR3 sequence is 17 residues long. CDR3: CASSSRLAGTGAWEQYF. The DNA for the CDR3 is TGTGCCAGCAGTTCCAGACTAGCGGGGACTGGGGCATGGGAGCAGTACTTC.

The gene calls are TRBV27 and TRBJ1-6; TRBD1 might be the D (5 bases). The CDR3 contains 13 residues. Between the trimmed V and J ends, which lost 5 bases and 10 bases, there was a span of 12 bases. CDR1 MNHEY and CDR2 SMNVEV come from the germline V gene (reference sequence). The CDR3 region is CASSMGLRSPLHF. The CDR3 DNA sequence: TGTGCCAGCAGTATGGGACTGAGGTCACCCCTCCACTTT.

The rearrangement uses TRBV11-2 and TRBJ2-1; D remains ambiguous. This CDR3 spans 14 amino acids. Trimming stripped 4 bases from V and 4 bases from J, with 11 bases between. Germline lookup yields CDR1 SGHAT and CDR2 FQNNGV. The CDR3 DNA sequence: TGTGCCAGCAGCTCCTTAGTAGCATACAATGAGCAGTTCTTC. This translates into CASSSLVAYNEQFF.

About this clonotype: The junction does not match germline at one end; this may be a read error. The chain couples TRBV25-1 to TRBJ1-2; D gene uncertain. The CDR3 sequence is 15 residues long. The germline V gene encodes CDR1 MGHDK and CDR2 SYGVNS. CDR3 in DNA: TGTGCCAGCGGTGATCCTAACGGAGCTAACTATGGCTACACCTTC. It specifies CASGDPNGANYGYTF.

This clonotype was counted at least ten times. The chain has TRBV12-3 or TRBV12-4 and TRBJ2-3; the match to TRBD2 covers 7 bases. The CDR3 extends over 14 amino acids. After removal of 7 bases from V and 3 bases from J, the junction contained 7 bases not matched to a gene. In nucleotides, the CDR3 is TGTGCCAGCAAGATCGGGAGGTTTACAGATACGCAGTATTTT. Protein: CASKIGRFTDTQYF.

Note on this clonotype: The conserved final phenylalanine or tryptophan is absent from the CDR3, which likely points to a read error. The chain couples TRBV12-3 or TRBV12-4 to TRBJ2-1; 7 bases are shared with TRBD2. Trimming cost V 4 bases and J 4 bases; bases outside gene matches: 13. The CDR3 sequence is 17 residues long. This CDR3 is CASSSPRTRNFYNEQFC. Here the CDR3 DNA reads TGTGCCAGCAGTTCCCCCAGGACTAGGAATTTTTACAATGAGCAGTTCTGC.

The sample holds a few counts of this clonotype. The chain carries TRBV28 and TRBJ2-3, with 7 bases that match TRBD2. Germline V gene data show CDR1 as MDHEN and CDR2 as SYDVKM. CDR3 length: 15 amino acids. J gave up 1 base and V 3 bases, and 4 bases lay outside the gene matches. DNA of the CDR3: TGTGCCAGCAGTTTCCCGGGGGGACGCACAGATACGCAGTATTTT. Translation gives CASSFPGGRTDTQYF.

The chain is built from TRBV28 and TRBJ2-4; D not certain. Trimming removed 10 bases at V and 0 bases at J, with 10 bases between. The CDR3 totals 13 residues. The germline gives CDR1 MDHEN, CDR2 SYDVKM. CDR3 sequence reads: CATENLAKNIQYF. The DNA for the CDR3 is TGTGCCACAGAGAATCTAGCCAAAAACATTCAGTACTTC.

The CDR3 spells CASSPPGGVTNTGELFF. The DNA for the CDR3 is TGTGCCAGCTCACCACCCGGCGGGGTGACGAACACCGGGGAGCTGTTTTTT. The chain uses TRBV18 and TRBJ2-2; D is perhaps TRBD2 (6 bases). Germline V lookup: CDR1 KGHSH, CDR2 LQKENI. This CDR3 is built from 17 residues. The V gene lost 0 bases and the J gene lost 0 bases, with 11 bases spanning the gap.

This clonotype showed up just a few times. The chain is built from TRBV4-1 and TRBJ2-1, with D perhaps given as TRBD1 or TRBD2 (5 bases each). The V end was cut by 5 bases, the J end by 7 bases, with 15 bases between. The CDR3 has 14 residues. Germline CDR1 reads MGHRA; CDR2 reads YSYEKL. CDR3 region: CASSSGLEGNEQFF. For the CDR3, the DNA is TGCGCCAGCAGCTCCGGACTCGAGGGGAATGAGCAGTTCTTC.

This sequence joins TRBV24-1 and TRBJ2-3; 9 bases are a match to TRBD2. V shed 2 bases and J 5 bases; nucleotides not matched to a gene: 10. In germline, CDR1 is KGHDR, CDR2 SFDVKD. The CDR3 has 17 residues. The CDR3 is CATSDSPRAGGGDTQYF. The CDR3 DNA follows: TGTGCCACCAGTGATTCCCCCCGGGCGGGAGGGGGAGATACGCAGTATTTT.

This clonotype was detected many times. The chain employs TRBV12-3 or TRBV12-4 and TRBJ1-2; D gene unclear. V lost 6 bases and J lost 2, with 4 bases in between. The CDR3 extends over 11 amino acids. CDR3 sequence (DNA): TGTGCCAGCAGCTTAAACTATGGCTACACCTTC. This sequence encodes CASSLNYGYTF.

The chain recombines TRBV28 with TRBJ2-3; D ambiguous. The CDR3 extends over 13 amino acids. With 2 bases removed from V and 6 bases from J, the gap between germline ends came to 9 bases. The germline CDR1 and CDR2 sequences are MDHEN and SYDVKM. As DNA, the CDR3 is TGTGCCAGCAGTTTAGACCCCCGGGATACGCAGTATTTT. Translating it yields CASSLDPRDTQYF.